The rows below give T cell receptor beta chains drawn from one sample of a study of blood T cell repertoires in COVID-19. Assay used: immunoSEQ multiplex PCR; TCRdb lists only in-frame clones, some missing. The table records 300,000 or so clones, about nine tenths of them present only once. The sequenced sample consisted of PBMCs or T cells enriched from blood (not recorded which). All receptors derive from a woman in her late teens or twenties who had recovered from COVID-19. Each CDR3 is given with its conserved first and last residue.

V,CDR3
TRBV5-4,CASSAGAGYGYTF
TRBV2,CASSEGQFYGYTF
TRBV2,CASRSTSATNEKLFF
TRBV4-1,CASSQDWRELTDTQYF
TRBV11-2,CASSLRGPDGYTF
TRBV7-9,CASGGAGRTGELFF
TRBV28,CASSLWTGGNTEAFF
TRBV18,CASSTGQSPNGYTF
TRBV10-3,CAISEGDNSYEQYF
TRBV19,CASSDRDRGQPQHF
TRBV11-2,CASSFQGADGYTF
TRBV19,CASSGLAGGRLNNEQFF
TRBV2,CASTLQGWTEAFF
TRBV30,CAWSRNLYEQYF
TRBV5-5,CASSSTGGLFTGELFF
TRBV11-2,CASSSRTGVVDTQYF
TRBV10-1,CASSEGGNEQFF
TRBV28,CASSFPPTGFGREQFF
TRBV5-1,CASSLERGQGAFF
TRBV5-4,CASSLEGVSGANVLTF
TRBV9,CASSVSRGTGNTIYF
TRBV5-6,CASSAGNTEAFF
TRBV9,CASSVGSRGGDQETQYF
TRBV30,CAWSEGAGELFF
TRBV5-1,CASSALGSYTEAFF